Listed here are 30 T cell receptor beta chains from one sample, sequenced in a study of blood T cell repertoires in COVID-19. Libraries were prepared by immunoSEQ multiplex PCR; TCRdb keeps only in-frame clonotypes and omits some of them. Here the sample spans hundreds of thousands of clones, 80% to 90% being singletons. Sequencing was performed on PBMCs or T cells enriched from blood (not recorded which). These receptors originate from a man aged 25 to 40 who had recovered from COVID-19.

With regard to this clone: The junction departs from the called germline gene at one end, perhaps through a read error. The rearrangement joins TRBV7-7 to TRBJ1-1, with D maybe TRBD1 (6 bases). Germline assignment: CDR1 SSHAT and CDR2 FNYEAQ (reference sequence). CDR3 length: 14 amino acids. The CDR3 nucleotides read TGTGCTAGCAGCCTCGGACAGTTGAACACTGAAGCTTTCTTT. Translation: CASSLGQLNTEAFF.

V and J are TRBV28 and TRBJ2-2, with TRBD2 matching over 8 bases. V was clipped by 4 bases and J by 3 bases; unmatched bases: 10. There are 17 residues in the CDR3. Germline CDR1 reads MDHEN; CDR2 reads SYDVKM. This CDR3 is CASSSTGVAGYTGELFF. CDR3 DNA sequence: TGTGCCAGCAGTTCCACCGGGGTAGCGGGGTACACCGGGGAGCTGTTTTTT. Based on the CDR3 plus reference TRBV28 and TRBJ2-2, the full variable domain is DVKVTQSSRYLVKRTGEKVFLECVQDMDHENMFWYRQDPGLGLRLIYFSYDVKMKEKGDIPEGYSVSREKKERFSLILESASTNQTSMYLCASSSTGVAGYTGELFFGEGSRLTVL.

The rearrangement joins TRBV2 to TRBJ1-1; 8 bases agree with TRBD1. Germline CDR1 SNHLY, CDR2 FYNNEI. The CDR3 spans 14 residues. The V gene end was trimmed by 4 bases and the J gene end by 0 bases; junction bases not matched to a gene: 1. The CDR3 reads CASSAGGLNTEAFF. The CDR3, as DNA: TGTGCCAGCAGTGCAGGGGGCTTGAACACTGAAGCTTTCTTT.

This clone has more than one count but fewer than ten. The V and J genes are TRBV30 and TRBJ1-6; 8 bases fit TRBD1. Germline CDR1 and CDR2: GTSNPN and SVGIG (reference sequence). The CDR3 has 14 amino acids. Losses at the gene ends were 2 bases for V and 11 bases for J; bases not matched to a gene: 8. DNA of the CDR3: TGTGCCTGGAGTCCTACCAGGGGGCAGACACCCCTCCACTTT. Translated, it gives CAWSPTRGQTPLHF. Full variable domain (remainder filled in from reference TRBV30 and TRBJ1-6): SQTIHQWPATLVQPVGSPLSLECTVEGTSNPNLYWYRQAAGRGLQLLFYSVGIGQISSEVPQNLSASRPQDRQFILSSKKLLLSDSGFYLCAWSPTRGQTPLHFGNGTRLTVT.

The gene calls are TRBV7-9 and TRBJ2-7; D may be TRBD2 (5 bases). This CDR3 is 13 amino acids long. Trimming took off 4 bases at V and 3 bases at J, with 10 bases between the two ends. CDR1 is SEHNR and CDR2 is FQNEAQ in the germline V gene (reference sequence). The CDR3 reads CASSSPRDYEQYF. In nucleotides, the CDR3 is TGTGCCAGCAGCTCCCCCCGGGACTACGAGCAGTACTTC.

The rearrangement links TRBV2 to TRBJ2-1; 10 nucleotides agree with TRBD1. The CDR3 has 14 amino acids. Germline CDR1 reads SNHLY; CDR2 reads FYNNEI. After removal of 5 bases from V and 8 bases from J, the junction contained 6 bases not matched to a gene. The CDR3 DNA reads TGTGCCAGCAGTCCCTGGACAGGGGGGCATGAGCAGTTCTTC. Translation gives CASSPWTGGHEQFF. The entire variable domain, with the rest obtained from reference TRBV2 and TRBJ2-1, is as follows: EPEVTQTPSHQVTQMGQEVILRCVPISNHLYFYWYRQILGQKVEFLVSFYNNEISEKSEIFDDQFSVERPDGSNFTLKIRSTKLEDSAMYFCASSPWTGGHEQFFGPGTRLTVL.

This chain joins TRBV18 and TRBJ2-7, with 8 bases fitting TRBD1. Trimming took 0 bases from V and 7 from J; bases not matched to a gene: 5. Germline V lookup: CDR1 KGHSH, CDR2 LQKENI. This CDR3 has 14 amino acids. CDR3 coding DNA: TGTGCCAGCTCACCACCGGGACAGGAGTTTGAGCAGTACTTC. The encoded protein is CASSPPGQEFEQYF.

The V gene is TRBV18, the J gene TRBJ1-4; TRBD1 aligns across 8 bases. With V trimmed by 6 bases and J by 5 bases, 8 bases remained unmatched. The CDR3 is made up of 15 amino acids. Looked up from germline, CDR1 is KGHSH and CDR2 is LQKENI. CDR3 amino acids: CASSLRQGRNEKLFF. The CDR3 DNA follows: TGTGCCAGCTCGCTTCGACAGGGGCGAAATGAAAAACTGTTTTTT.

This clone was observed a handful of times. The chain carries TRBV9 and TRBJ2-3; TRBD1 matches 9 bases. CDR3 length equals 16 residues. Germline V gene sequence: CDR1 SGDLS, CDR2 YYNGEE. The ends lost 4 bases at V and 0 bases at J; junction bases unmatched: 6. CDR3 protein: CASSLQGASSTDTQYF. CDR3 DNA sequence: TGTGCCAGCAGCTTACAGGGGGCGTCTAGCACAGATACGCAGTATTTT.

The chain employs TRBV18 and TRBJ1-2; 11 bases agree with TRBD1. With V trimmed by 11 bases and J by 6 bases, 17 bases remained unmatched. In germline, CDR1 is KGHSH, CDR2 LQKENI. This CDR3 contains 16 residues. DNA of the CDR3: TGTGCCCCCTACCGGGGCTTGGACAGGGGGCAAAATGGCTACACCTTC. Its translation is CAPYRGLDRGQNGYTF.

The V gene is TRBV24-1, the J gene TRBJ1-1; D gene uncertain. The germline V and J ends were trimmed by 8 bases and 4 bases, with 16 bases remaining between them. Germline assignment: CDR1 KGHDR and CDR2 SFDVKD. This CDR3 has 14 residues. The chain's CDR3 is CATTASTTPTEAFF. The CDR3 region has the DNA TGTGCCACCACTGCCTCAACTACCCCCACTGAAGCTTTCTTT.

This clone was picked up a small number of times. The rearrangement links TRBV2 to TRBJ2-6, with 10 nucleotides matching TRBD1. V gave up 3 bases and J gave up 0 bases; unmatched junction bases: 5. Germline CDR1 SNHLY, CDR2 FYNNEI. The CDR3 length is 18 residues. The CDR3 reads CASSDRTGGFSGANVLTF. CDR3 sequence (DNA): TGTGCCAGCAGTGACCGGACAGGGGGTTTCTCTGGGGCCAACGTCCTGACTTTC.

The rearrangement joins TRBV11-3 to TRBJ1-3; tentatively, D is TRBD1 (5 bases). V gave up 0 bases and J gave up 1 base, with 7 bases separating them. CDR3 length equals 15 residues. Germline loops: CDR1 SGHNT, CDR2 YENEEA. For the CDR3, the DNA is TGTGCCAGCAGCTTAGAGGCAGGGTCTGGAAACACCATATATTTT. Translation gives CASSLEAGSGNTIYF. The whole variable domain, filled in from reference TRBV11-3 and TRBJ1-3, reads EAGVVQSPRYKIIEKKQPVAFWCNPISGHNTLYWYLQNLGQGPELLIRYENEEAVDDSQLPKDRFSAERLKGVDSTLKIQPAELGDSAVYLCASSLEAGSGNTIYFGEGSWLTVV.

This chain connects TRBV19 to TRBJ2-7, with D tentatively TRBD1 (6 bases). The CDR3 runs 15 residues. Germline lookup yields CDR1 LNHDA and CDR2 SQIVND (reference sequence). The V and J ends lost 2 bases and 7 bases respectively, with 18 bases between them. CDR3 sequence: CASSITGHSSREQYF. The CDR3 nucleotides are TGTGCCAGTAGTATAACGGGACACAGCTCCCGGGAGCAGTACTTC.

This clone occurred a few times. This sequence joins TRBV3-1 (or the pseudogene TRBV3-2) and TRBJ1-6; no reliable D call. Trimming left V 8 bases short and J 9 bases short, with 20 bases between. Germline CDR1 LGHDT, CDR2 YNNKEL (reference sequence). There are 15 residues in the CDR3. CDR3 DNA: TGTGCCAGCGCGAAAGCCTCCGCGGAAACTTCACCCCTCCACTTT. It translates to CASAKASAETSPLHF.

The J gene is TRBJ1-4, the V gene TRBV6-5; D gene uncertain. Germline assignment: CDR1 MNHEY and CDR2 SVGAGI. This CDR3 contains 15 residues. The V end lost 3 bases, the J end lost 8 bases, and 16 bases lay between the germline ends. The CDR3 DNA is TGTGCCAGCAGTTATGAGGGCCCTCCGAGGGAAAAACTGTTTTTT. Translating gives CASSYEGPPREKLFF.

The chain uses TRBV9 and TRBJ1-1, with D perhaps TRBD1 (5 bases). Germline V lookup: CDR1 SGDLS, CDR2 YYNGEE. V was cut by 4 bases and J by 4 bases, with 17 bases left in between. The CDR3 runs to 15 residues. The CDR3 region is CASSSQTEVSTEAFF. CDR3 nucleotide sequence: TGTGCCAGCAGCAGCCAGACAGAAGTGTCCACTGAAGCTTTCTTT.

CDR3 loop: CAWSARVGLAGVFTPYEQYF. As DNA, the CDR3 is TGTGCCTGGAGTGCCAGAGTAGGACTAGCGGGAGTTTTTACTCCCTACGAGCAGTACTTC. This sequence joins TRBV30 and TRBJ2-7, with 13 positions matching TRBD2. This CDR3 has 20 residues. Germline assignment: CDR1 GTSNPN and CDR2 SVGIG (reference sequence). Unmatched junction bases numbered 17, after V lost 1 base and J lost 2 bases.

V and J are TRBV6-5 and TRBJ2-7; 10 bases align to TRBD1. V lost 7 bases to trimming and J lost 2 bases; unmatched junction nucleotides: 8. The length of the CDR3 is 15 residues. CDR1 and CDR2 from the germline V gene are MNHEY and SVGAGI. CDR3 protein: CASTLGTGEPYEQYF. The CDR3 nucleotides read TGTGCCAGCACCTTAGGGACAGGGGAGCCCTACGAGCAGTACTTC.

The V and J genes are TRBV6-6 and TRBJ2-7, with D perhaps TRBD2 (6 bases). Trimming took off 6 bases at V and 5 bases at J, with 20 bases between the two ends. Germline V gene data show CDR1 as MNHNY and CDR2 as SVGAGI (reference sequence). The CDR3 length is 15 residues. The CDR3 spells CASSRDGAGRDEQYF. CDR3 DNA: TGTGCCAGCAGCAGGGACGGGGCGGGGCGGGACGAGCAGTACTTC.

The CDR3 is CASSFSAYNEQFF. The CDR3 DNA sequence: TGTGCCAGCAGTTTTTCAGCGTACAATGAGCAGTTCTTC. The chain recombines TRBV12-3 or TRBV12-4 with TRBJ2-1; D ambiguous. This CDR3 spans 13 amino acids. Trimming shortened V by 3 bases and J by 4 bases, and 7 bases separated the two germline ends.

V gene TRBV24-1 combines with J gene TRBJ1-2; D remains ambiguous. The CDR3 has 14 amino acids. V lost 2 bases, J lost 8 bases, and 14 bases lay in between. Germline CDR1 is KGHDR and CDR2 is SFDVKD. CDR3 nucleotide sequence: TGTGCCACCAGTGATTCTTTCGGGATTGGCGGCTACACCTTC. Translated: CATSDSFGIGGYTF.

The chain has TRBV2 and TRBJ2-7; 9 positions agree with TRBD2. Germline-derived CDR1 and CDR2 are SNHLY and FYNNEI. This CDR3 contains 15 residues. Trimming removed 0 bases from V and 6 bases from J; junction bases left unmatched: 6. The CDR3 sequence is CASSEAAGGRSEQYF. The CDR3 DNA follows: TGTGCCAGCAGTGAAGCGGCGGGGGGGCGAAGCGAGCAGTACTTC.

The chain couples TRBV27 to TRBJ2-7; 12 bases line up with TRBD1. Germline trimming cut 6 bases from V and 4 bases from J; bases unmatched to any gene: 10. Germline V lookup: CDR1 MNHEY, CDR2 SMNVEV (reference sequence). This CDR3 region has 16 residues. In DNA form, the CDR3 reads TGTGCCAGCAGCAAAAGTCCGGGACAGGGGGCGTACGAGCAGTACTTC. This codes for CASSKSPGQGAYEQYF.

J is TRBJ2-5 and V is TRBV5-4; 8 positions agree with TRBD1. Trimming cost V 1 base and J 7 bases; bases outside gene matches: 3. The CDR3 is 13 residues long. Germline-derived CDR1 and CDR2 are SGHNT and YYREEE (reference sequence). The CDR3 bases are TGTGCCAGCAGCTTGCCGGGACAGGCGACCCAGTACTTC. Translation gives CASSLPGQATQYF.

The chain uses TRBV15 and TRBJ2-2, with a weak D call TRBD1 (5 bases). From germline, CDR1 is LNHNV and CDR2 YYDKDF (reference sequence). The CDR3 is 17 residues long. Trimming took off 1 base at V and 1 base at J, with 13 bases between the two ends. For the CDR3, the DNA is TGTGCCACCAGCAGAGGGGAAGGACACTTGAACACCGGGGAGCTGTTTTTT. This codes for CATSRGEGHLNTGELFF.

This clone was seen a few times. The chain recombines TRBV3-1 (or the pseudogene TRBV3-2) with TRBJ1-4, with 7 bases aligning to TRBD1. Germline loops: CDR1 LGHDT, CDR2 YNNKEL (reference sequence). This CDR3 region has 13 residues. The trim removed 2 bases at V and 7 bases at J, leaving 1 base unmatched. The CDR3 nucleotides read TGTGCCAGCAGCCAAAACAGGGGTGAAAAACTGTTTTTT. Translating it yields CASSQNRGEKLFF.

The V and J genes are TRBV5-4 and TRBJ2-2; 9 nucleotides align to TRBD2. The germline gives CDR1 SGHNT, CDR2 YYREEE (reference sequence). The trim removed 2 bases at V and 3 bases at J, leaving 2 bases unmatched. This CDR3 spans 15 amino acids. The CDR3 protein is CASSFLAGDTGELFF. The CDR3 DNA follows: TGTGCCAGCAGCTTTTTAGCGGGAGACACCGGGGAGCTGTTTTTT. Full variable domain (missing parts from reference TRBV5-4 and TRBJ2-2): ETGVTQSPTHLIKTRGQQVTLRCSSQSGHNTVSWYQQALGQGPQFIFQYYREEENGRGNFPPRFSGLQFPNYSSELNVNALELDDSALYLCASSFLAGDTGELFFGEGSRLTVL.

The chain employs TRBV21-1 and TRBJ1-2. TRBV21-1 is termed a pseudogene. CDR3 length: 15 amino acids. CDR3 sequence reads: CASSKPGGVGYGYTF. The CDR3 nucleotides are TGTGCCAGCAGCAAGCCCGGGGGGGTCGGCTATGGCTACACCTTC.

V and J are TRBV19 and TRBJ1-4, with a tentative D call TRBD1 (6 bases). The CDR3 is made up of 15 amino acids. V shed 4 bases and J shed 2 bases, with 11 bases lying between them. CDR1 is LNHDA and CDR2 is SQIVND in the germline V gene (reference sequence). CDR3 sequence: CASSKDSATNEKLFF. DNA of the CDR3: TGTGCCAGTAGTAAGGACAGTGCGACTAATGAAAAACTGTTTTTT.